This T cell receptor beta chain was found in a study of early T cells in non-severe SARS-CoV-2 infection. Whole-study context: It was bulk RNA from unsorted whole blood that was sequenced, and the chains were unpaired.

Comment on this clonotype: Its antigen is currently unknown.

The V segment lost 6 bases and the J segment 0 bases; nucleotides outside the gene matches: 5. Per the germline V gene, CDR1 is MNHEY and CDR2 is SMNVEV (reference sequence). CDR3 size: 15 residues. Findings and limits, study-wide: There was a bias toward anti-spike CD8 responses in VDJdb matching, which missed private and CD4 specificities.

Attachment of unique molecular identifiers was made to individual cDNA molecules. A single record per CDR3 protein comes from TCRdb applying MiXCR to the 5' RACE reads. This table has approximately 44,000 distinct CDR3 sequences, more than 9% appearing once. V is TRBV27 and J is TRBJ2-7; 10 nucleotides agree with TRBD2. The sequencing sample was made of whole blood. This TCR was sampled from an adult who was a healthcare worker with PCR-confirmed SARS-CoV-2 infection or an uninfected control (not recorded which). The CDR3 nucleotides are TGTGCCAGCAGCCGGACTAGCGGCGCCTCCTACGAGCAGTACTTC. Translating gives CASSRTSGASYEQYF.